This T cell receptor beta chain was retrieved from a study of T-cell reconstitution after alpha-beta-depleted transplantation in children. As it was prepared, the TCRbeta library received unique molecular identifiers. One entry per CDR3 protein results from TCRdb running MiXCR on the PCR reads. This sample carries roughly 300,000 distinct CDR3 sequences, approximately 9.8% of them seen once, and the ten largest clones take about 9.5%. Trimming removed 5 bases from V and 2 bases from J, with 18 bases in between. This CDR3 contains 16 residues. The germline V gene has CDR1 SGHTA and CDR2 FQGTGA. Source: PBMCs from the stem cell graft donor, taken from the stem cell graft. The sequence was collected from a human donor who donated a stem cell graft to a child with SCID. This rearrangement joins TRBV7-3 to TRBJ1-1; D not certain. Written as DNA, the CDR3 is TGTGCCAGCAGCCCCACCGGACCGGCGTTTAACACTGAAGCTTTCTTT. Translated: CASSPTGPAFNTEAFF.